This TCR beta chain appears in the sequencing data of a study of cytomegalovirus exposure and HLA in healthy donors. Whole-study findings and limits: Another analysis was done later, and it associated 15,000 to 20,000 TCR beta sequences with HLA alleles at 0.05 false discovery rate.

Both 60 Vbeta primers and 13 Jbeta primers went into the PCR. Repertoires were generated with immunoSEQ multiplex PCR, while TCRdb's copy carries only in-frame clones and drops some. The profile shows about 140,000 clones, roughly 85% of them singletons. Points on this clone: Its antigen is currently unknown. One end of the junction varies from germline; a read error may be responsible.

Germline CDR1 reads SSHAT; CDR2 reads FNYEAQ (reference sequence). The CDR3 is made up of 14 amino acids. This clonotype originated in a middle-aged man in good health and CMV-seropositive. Sequenced material: PBMCs. V and J are TRBV7-7 and TRBJ2-5, with a possible D match to TRBD2 (6 bases). The CDR3 sequence: CASSSSGGQGTQYF. Here the CDR3 DNA reads TGTGCTAGCAGCTCCTCCGGAGGGCAGGGGACCCAGTACTTC.